Shown below are 10 T cell receptor beta chains from a single sample sequenced in a study of regulatory T cells in long-lasting Graves disease. Time point described: persistent/refractory GD, antithyroid drugs over 5 years with positive TRAb. Preparation of the TCR library used RNA extracted from PBMCs. Relying on iRepertoire HTBI primers and Arm-PCR of CDR3 regions, the team built TCR beta libraries. Each CDR3 protein is one row after TCRdb ran MiXCR on the multiplex PCR reads. The data show about 400,000 distinct CDR3 sequences, around 20% seen once. The sequences come from peripheral blood mononuclear cells (PBMCs), collected when the disease was refractory, from a patient treated with antithyroid drugs. The receptors stem from a female donor with Graves disease.

Written as DNA, the CDR3 is TGTGCCAGCTCACCCCCGATCGGTATGGGGGCCAACGTCCTGACTTTC. Protein product: CASSPPIGMGANVLTF. The chain employs TRBV18 and TRBJ2-6, with D unresolved. Germline CDR1 is KGHSH and CDR2 is LQKENI. This CDR3 contains 16 residues. V shed 3 bases and J shed 4 bases, with 13 bases lying between them.

This clonotype appeared once. The chain is built from TRBV29-1 and TRBJ2-7, with D tentatively TRBD2 (10 bases). This CDR3 has 17 amino acids. Germline-derived CDR1 and CDR2 are SQVTM and ANQGSEA. The V end was cut by 3 bases, the J end by 6 bases, with 27 bases between. The CDR3 DNA reads as TGCAGCGTTGAGGACAGGGGAGCGGCTAGCGGGAGCTGCGAGCAGTACTTC. This gives the protein CSVEDRGAASGSCEQYF.

This rearrangement joins TRBV19 to TRBJ1-5; D may be TRBD1 (5 bases). CDR1 is LNHDA, CDR2 SQIVND, per germline (reference sequence). The CDR3 has 14 amino acids. V lost 0 bases to trimming and J lost 5 bases, with 8 bases between them. Written as DNA, the CDR3 is TGTGCCAGTAGTATAGACACAGGTTATCAGCCCCAGCATTTT. Its translation: CASSIDTGYQPQHF.

The chain recombines TRBV7-2 with TRBJ2-7; 9 bases fit TRBD2. CDR1 and CDR2 from the germline V gene are SGHTA and FQGNSA. The V and J ends lost 7 bases and 3 bases, in that order; junction bases with no gene match: 10. The CDR3 is 15 amino acids. The CDR3 protein is CASTSGASGIYEQYF. The CDR3 bases are TGTGCCAGCACCTCGGGGGCTAGCGGGATCTACGAGCAGTACTTC.

This chain links TRBV29-1 with TRBJ2-1, with D unclear. CDR1 SQVTM and CDR2 ANQGSEA come from the germline V gene. Trimming stripped 7 bases from V and 8 bases from J, with 18 bases between. This CDR3 is built from 13 residues. CDR3 bases: TGCAGCGGGACGGACCCCGTTTGGGATGAGCAGTTCTTC. This codes for CSGTDPVWDEQFF.

The chain links TRBV6-1 to TRBJ2-2, with D perhaps matching TRBD1 or TRBD2 (5 bases each). Germline V lookup: CDR1 MNHNS, CDR2 SASEGT. The CDR3 sequence is 15 residues long. V dropped 8 bases and J dropped 0 bases, with 13 bases sitting between them. The CDR3 bases are TGTGCCAGCGCACTTGGGGGTTCGAACACCGGGGAGCTGTTTTTT. Protein sequence: CASALGGSNTGELFF.

V gene TRBV4-2 combines with J gene TRBJ2-7; weak D call: TRBD2 (5 bases). The CDR3 covers 14 residues. Trimming pared 4 bases from V and 3 bases from J, leaving 13 bases between. CDR1 LGHNA and CDR2 YNFKEQ come from the germline V gene. The CDR3 region is CASSPPGADYEQYF. The DNA of the CDR3 is TGTGCCAGCAGCCCCCCCGGAGCGGACTACGAGCAGTACTTC.

This clonotype appeared many times. The V gene is TRBV7-2, the J gene TRBJ1-1; D remains unclear. The CDR3 extends over 13 amino acids. Per germline, CDR1 SGHTA and CDR2 FQGNSA. V was cut by 3 bases and J by 9 bases, with 14 bases left in between. DNA for the CDR3: TGTGCCAGCAGCTTGTCCGGTTTGGCTAAAGCTTTCTTT. It is translated as CASSLSGLAKAFF.

V and J are TRBV11-3 and TRBJ2-1; 12 bases are shared with TRBD1. The ends lost 6 bases at V and 8 bases at J; junction bases unmatched: 8. The CDR3 loop spans 15 amino acids. Germline CDR1 reads SGHNT; CDR2 reads YENEEA. The CDR3 here is CASRRGTGGLYEQFF. The CDR3 region has the DNA TGTGCCAGCAGACGCGGGACAGGGGGCCTCTATGAGCAGTTCTTC.

In this sample, this clonotype turned up many times. This sequence joins TRBV11-2 and TRBJ1-1; D unclear. The CDR3 totals 15 residues. Germline CDR1 SGHAT, CDR2 FQNNGV. Trimming pared 0 bases from V and 0 bases from J, leaving 8 bases between. The CDR3 here is CASSLDSTMNTEAFF. The CDR3 coding sequence is TGTGCCAGCAGCTTAGATAGTACTATGAACACTGAAGCTTTCTTT.